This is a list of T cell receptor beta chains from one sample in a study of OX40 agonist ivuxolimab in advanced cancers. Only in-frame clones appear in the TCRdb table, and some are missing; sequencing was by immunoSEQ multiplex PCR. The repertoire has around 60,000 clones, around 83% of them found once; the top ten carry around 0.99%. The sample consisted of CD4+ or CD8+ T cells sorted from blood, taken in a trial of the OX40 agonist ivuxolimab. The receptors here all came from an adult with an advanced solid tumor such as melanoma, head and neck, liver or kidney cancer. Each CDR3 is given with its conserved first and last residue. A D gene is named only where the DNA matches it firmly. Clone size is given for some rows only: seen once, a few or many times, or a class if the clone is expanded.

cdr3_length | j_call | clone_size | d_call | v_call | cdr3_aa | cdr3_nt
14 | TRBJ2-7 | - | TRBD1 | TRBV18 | CASSLADRKYEQYF | TGTGCCAGCTCACTGGCGGACAGGAAATACGAGCAGTACTTC
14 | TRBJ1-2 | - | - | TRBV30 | CAWRDRFPNYGYTF | TGTGCCTGGAGGGACAGATTTCCTAACTATGGCTACACCTTC
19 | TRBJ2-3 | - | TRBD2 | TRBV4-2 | CASSQAGRGGLSSTDTQYF | TGTGCCAGCAGCCAAGCTGGACGGGGGGGTCTCTCGAGCACAGATACGCAGTATTTT
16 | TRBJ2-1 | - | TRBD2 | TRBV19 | CVSSTIAGESYNEQFF | TGTGTCAGTAGTACTATAGCGGGGGAATCCTACAATGAGCAGTTCTTC
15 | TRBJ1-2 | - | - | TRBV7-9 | CASSGRTVANYGYTF | TGTGCCAGCAGCGGACGGACAGTAGCTAACTATGGCTACACCTTC
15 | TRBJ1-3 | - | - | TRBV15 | CATSRDPRAGNTIYF | TGTGCCACCAGCAGAGATCCCAGGGCTGGAAACACCATATATTTT
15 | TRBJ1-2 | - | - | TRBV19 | CASSTPDIANYGYTF | TGTGCCAGTAGTACACCGGACATAGCTAACTATGGCTACACCTTC
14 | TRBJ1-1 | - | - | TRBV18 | CASSPDGKNTEAFF | TGTGCCAGCTCCCCCGACGGAAAGAACACTGAAGCTTTCTTT
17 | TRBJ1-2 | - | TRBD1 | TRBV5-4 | CASSLDPGGAGGFGYTF | TGTGCCAGCAGCTTGGACCCAGGTGGGGCAGGGGGCTTTGGCTACACCTTC
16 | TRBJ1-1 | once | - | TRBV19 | CASSARTATLNTEAFF | TGTGCCAGTAGTGCCAGGACAGCCACTCTGAACACTGAAGCTTTCTTT
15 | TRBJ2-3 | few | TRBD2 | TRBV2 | CASSELAGGPDTQYF | TGTGCCAGCAGTGAACTAGCGGGGGGACCAGATACGCAGTATTTT
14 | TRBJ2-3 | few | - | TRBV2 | CASSGGRGTDTQYF | TGTGCCAGCAGTGGGGGCAGGGGCACAGATACGCAGTATTTT
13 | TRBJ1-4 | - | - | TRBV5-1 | CASSPDLKEALFF | TGCGCCAGCAGCCCGGACCTCAAGGAAGCACTGTTTTTT
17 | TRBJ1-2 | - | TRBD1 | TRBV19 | CASSIWEAGGKDYGYTF | TGTGCCAGTAGTATCTGGGAGGCAGGGGGCAAGGACTATGGCTACACCTTC
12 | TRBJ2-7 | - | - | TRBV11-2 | CASSLSVGEQYF | TGTGCCAGCAGCTTAAGTGTTGGCGAGCAGTACTTC
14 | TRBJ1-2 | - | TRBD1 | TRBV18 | CASSPLDREPGYTF | TGTGCCAGCTCTCCATTGGACAGGGAGCCTGGCTACACCTTC
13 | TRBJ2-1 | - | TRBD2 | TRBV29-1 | CSTRTSGGYEQFF | TGCAGCACGAGGACTAGCGGGGGATATGAGCAGTTCTTC
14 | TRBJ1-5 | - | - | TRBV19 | CASSHGQLNQPQHF | TGTGCCAGTAGTCATGGACAGTTGAATCAGCCCCAGCATTTT
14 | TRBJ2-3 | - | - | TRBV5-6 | CASSLRGGTDTQYF | TGTGCCAGCAGCTTGAGAGGGGGCACAGATACGCAGTATTTT
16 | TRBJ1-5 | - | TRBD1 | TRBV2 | CASSRRQGNSNQPQHF | TGTGCCAGCAGTCGTAGACAGGGGAATAGCAATCAGCCCCAGCATTTT
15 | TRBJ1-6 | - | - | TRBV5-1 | CASSAGGPYNSPLHF | TGCGCCAGCAGCGCCGGAGGGCCCTATAATTCACCCCTCCACTTT
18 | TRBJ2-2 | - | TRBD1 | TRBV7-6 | CASSLRDTTGTNTGELFF | TGTGCCAGCAGCTTAAGGGATACGACAGGGACGAACACCGGGGAGCTGTTTTTT
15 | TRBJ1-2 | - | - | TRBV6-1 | CASSADNSRGYGYTF | TGTGCCAGCAGCGCTGACAATAGCAGGGGCTATGGCTACACCTTC
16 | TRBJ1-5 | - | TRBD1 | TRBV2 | CASRYRTGYSNQPQHF | TGTGCCAGCAGATACAGGACAGGATATAGCAATCAGCCCCAGCATTTT